These T cell receptor beta chains were read from a single sample in a study of CD8+CD57+ T cells in acquired aplastic anemia. TCRdb re-called the reads through MiXCR, storing one row per CDR3 protein. The sample yields approximately 180,000 distinct CDR3 sequences, around half seen once. The sequencing sample was made of sorted CD4+, CD8+, or CD8+CD57+ T cells (not recorded which) from PBMCs. These receptors were taken from a human donor with aplastic anemia. Both conserved end residues are trimmed from each CDR3. A D gene is named only where the DNA matches it firmly.

TRBJ2-7,TRBV20-1,NA,SATHGSSYEQY
TRBJ2-7,TRBV20-1,TRBD1,SARGGQGTYEQY
TRBJ2-2,TRBV2,TRBD1,ASVTGGNTGELF
TRBJ1-1,TRBV7-3,NA,ASRPGGQAF
TRBJ2-3,TRBV7-7,TRBD1,ASSSTGISTDTQY
TRBJ1-6,TRBV5-1,NA,ASSEGRPDSPLH
TRBJ2-3,TRBV12-3/TRBV12-4,TRBD2,ASTRDYSTDTQY
TRBJ2-3,TRBV10-1,NA,ASRVGGGTDTQY
TRBJ1-4,TRBV5-1,NA,ASSLQEANEKLF
TRBJ2-5,TRBV19,NA,ASSTLGDGTQY
TRBJ2-4,TRBV29-1,TRBD2,SVELLRTSYNIQY
TRBJ2-1,TRBV20-1,NA,SAPASDYNEQF
TRBJ2-2,TRBV7-2,NA,ASSSQANTGELF
TRBJ2-1,TRBV25-1,NA,ASSVATGRNEQF
TRBJ2-2,TRBV6-1,TRBD1,ASGPGQGIAGELF
TRBJ2-7,TRBV20-1,TRBD2,SADGGSVPYEQY
TRBJ1-5,TRBV7-3,TRBD1,ASSQTGGNQPQH
TRBJ2-6,TRBV24-1,TRBD1,ATSAPQGSGANVLT
TRBJ2-2,TRBV5-5,NA,ASSLVVRGLGELF
TRBJ1-4,TRBV7-2,TRBD1,ASSLAPGQGTEKLF
TRBJ2-3,TRBV7-2,NA,ASSLVRGSTDTQY
TRBJ1-4,TRBV7-8,NA,ASSEGSANEKLF
TRBJ2-7,TRBV20-1,NA,SARDTGPSAEQY
TRBJ2-3,TRBV27,NA,ASSSEGGAADTQY
TRBJ1-1,TRBV5-1,NA,ASSLAARSEAF
TRBJ2-6,TRBV5-1,NA,ASSLGDSSGANVLT
TRBJ2-1,TRBV5-1,NA,ASGLDGLAIGEQF
TRBJ2-3,TRBV7-3,NA,ASSLGPDTQY
TRBJ2-7,TRBV7-9,NA,ASSETVYEQY
TRBJ2-7,TRBV20-1,NA,STRASSYEQY
TRBJ1-2,TRBV11-2,TRBD1,ASRGPGTANYGYT
TRBJ2-6,TRBV24-1,NA,ATSDPMGANVLT
TRBJ2-7,TRBV9,TRBD2,ASSKTSGRWYEQY
TRBJ2-5,TRBV12-3/TRBV12-4,TRBD2,ASSRENGLARTQY
TRBJ1-6,TRBV5-4,NA,ASSLARGAGGSPLH
TRBJ2-5,TRBV5-1,TRBD1,ASSLGGDRVETQY
TRBJ1-5,TRBV7-9,NA,ATQTDSNQPQH
TRBJ2-1,TRBV2,TRBD2,ASSEGSGGYNEQF
TRBJ2-7,TRBV29-1,TRBD2,SVEDLLAGRGYEQY
TRBJ2-7,TRBV2,NA,ASRGTGQY
TRBJ2-5,TRBV2,TRBD2,ASRAAAGGPLQETQY
TRBJ1-5,TRBV12-3/TRBV12-4,TRBD1,ASSPGTGGGNQPQH
TRBJ2-7,TRBV5-4,NA,ASSLDLRGEQY
TRBJ1-2,TRBV19,NA,ASSIVFRWGGYT
TRBJ2-7,TRBV19,TRBD2,ASKASGKYEQY
TRBJ1-4,TRBV19,NA,ASTASVGTKRNEKLF
TRBJ1-1,TRBV7-9,TRBD1,ASSLGDRAGTEAF
TRBJ2-7,TRBV4-1,TRBD1,ASSLQGQGTYEQY
TRBJ2-3,TRBV20-1,NA,SASPNTDTQY
TRBJ2-7,TRBV20-1,NA,SARTGRLSYEQY
TRBJ1-4,TRBV20-1,NA,SARDPGQMGEKLF
TRBJ2-7,TRBV5-6,TRBD2,ASEAGTSGYEQY
TRBJ2-7,TRBV11-1,TRBD1,ASSSGTGHDEQY
TRBJ1-5,TRBV29-1,TRBD1,SVEDGTGPNQPQH
TRBJ2-1,TRBV5-1,TRBD2,ASSGTGTSGMNEQF